A selection of T cell receptor beta chains follows, all from one sample in a study of T cell changes during pregnancy in multiple sclerosis. Assay used: immunoSEQ multiplex PCR; TCRdb lists only in-frame clones, some missing. The sample holds 55,000 to 65,000 clones, about 87% seen once. This material consisted of peripheral blood, taken in the first trimester of pregnancy. The receptors were gathered from a female donor in good health, enrolled as a control in a pregnancy study. Each CDR3 is given with its conserved first and last residue. The order of the fields is J gene, V gene, clone size, D gene, CDR3 protein, CDR3 DNA. A D gene is named only where the DNA matches it firmly. Size tells how often a clone was seen (once, few, many) or the class of an expanded clone, and some rows leave it out.

TRBJ1-5	TRBV4-1	NA	TRBD1	CASSQESGGFDQPQHF	TGCGCCAGCAGCCAAGAGTCAGGGGGCTTTGATCAGCCCCAGCATTTT
TRBJ1-2	TRBV5-6	NA	NA	CASSLVAGQRDGYTF	TGTGCCAGCAGCTTGGTAGCCGGACAACGAGATGGCTACACCTTC
TRBJ1-1	TRBV15	NA	NA	CATSRDLGGTVNTEAFF	TGTGCCACCAGCAGAGATTTGGGAGGCACGGTGAACACTGAAGCTTTCTTT
TRBJ1-1	TRBV7-9	NA	NA	CASSFEDGEAFF	TGTGCCAGCAGCTTCGAGGATGGTGAAGCTTTCTTT
TRBJ1-1	TRBV19	once	NA	CASSLGQGGTEAFF	TGTGCCAGTAGTTTAGGACAAGGGGGCACTGAAGCTTTCTTT
TRBJ1-1	TRBV18	NA	TRBD1	CASSPPSRGTEAFF	TGTGCCAGCTCACCACCCAGCAGGGGGACTGAAGCTTTCTTT
TRBJ2-2	TRBV18	NA	NA	CASSPLDTNTGELFF	TGTGCCAGCTCACCGCTGGACACTAACACCGGGGAGCTGTTTTTT
TRBJ1-1	TRBV6-5	NA	NA	CASSYEEGMNTEAFF	TGTGCCAGCAGTTACGAGGAGGGGATGAACACTGAAGCTTTCTTT
TRBJ2-2	TRBV7-3	once	NA	CASSLISGWAGELFF	TGTGCCAGCAGCTTAATATCGGGGTGGGCCGGGGAGCTGTTTTTT
TRBJ2-5	TRBV25-1	NA	TRBD1	CASTRGRAETQYF	TGTGCCAGCACCAGGGGGCGGGCAGAGACCCAGTACTTC
TRBJ2-7	TRBV5-6	NA	TRBD1	CASSPGQGRTYEQYF	TGTGCCAGCAGCCCTGGACAGGGGAGGACCTACGAGCAGTACTTC
TRBJ2-1	TRBV11-2	NA	NA	CASSLDLLNEQFF	TGTGCCAGCAGCCTCGACTTGCTCAATGAGCAGTTCTTC
TRBJ1-3	TRBV30	NA	NA	CAWRKGDYSGNTIYF	TGTGCCTGGAGGAAAGGGGACTACTCTGGAAACACCATATATTTT
TRBJ2-2	TRBV4-2	NA	TRBD2	CASSHWTSGENTGELFF	TGTGCCAGCAGCCATTGGACTAGCGGGGAAAACACCGGGGAGCTGTTTTTT
TRBJ2-7	TRBV25-1	NA	NA	CASSDLIGPFYEQYF	TGTGCCAGCAGTGACCTAATCGGTCCCTTTTACGAGCAGTACTTC
TRBJ2-3	TRBV6-4	NA	TRBD2	CASSEAGGSTDTQYF	TGTGCCAGCTCCGAAGCGGGGGGGAGCACAGATACGCAGTATTTT
TRBJ2-3	TRBV7-6	NA	TRBD2	CASSRTSGGATDTQYF	TGTGCCAGCAGTCGGACTAGCGGGGGGGCCACAGATACGCAGTATTTT
TRBJ2-1	TRBV30	NA	NA	CAWSLGWGEKGRRMSYNEQFF	TGTGCCTGGAGCCTCGGATGGGGGGAAAAGGGAAGAAGGATGTCCTACAATGAGCAGTTCTTC
TRBJ1-2	TRBV7-8	NA	NA	CASSLEVPGDFNYGYTF	TGTGCCAGCAGCTTAGAGGTGCCCGGGGACTTTAACTATGGCTACACCTTC
TRBJ1-1	TRBV5-6	once	NA	CASSRGGNTEAFF	TGTGCCAGCAGCCGGGGGGGGAACACTGAAGCTTTCTTT
TRBJ1-2	TRBV30	NA	TRBD1	CAWSPGRGDYGYTF	TGTGCCTGGAGTCCTGGCAGGGGGGACTATGGCTACACCTTC
TRBJ1-1	TRBV12-5	NA	NA	CASGLMAVGRGRTEAFF	TGTGCTAGTGGTTTGATGGCCGTAGGCAGGGGTAGGACTGAAGCTTTCTTT
TRBJ2-7	TRBV2	NA	NA	CASRIRWDFGEQYF	TGTGCCAGCAGAATCAGATGGGACTTCGGGGAGCAGTACTTC
TRBJ2-5	TRBV6-4	NA	TRBD1	CASSLDRGETQYF	TGTGCCAGCAGTCTGGACAGGGGAGAGACCCAGTACTTC
TRBJ1-2	TRBV5-1	once	TRBD1	CASSPDRESAYGYTF	TGCGCCAGCAGCCCCGACAGGGAGTCTGCCTATGGCTACACCTTC
TRBJ2-1	TRBV6-1	few	TRBD1	CASTEGTGSDEQFF	TGTGCCAGCACCGAAGGGACAGGGAGCGATGAGCAGTTCTTC
TRBJ1-1	TRBV4-2	once	NA	CASSQDSGLNTEAFF	TGTGCCAGCAGCCAAGATTCGGGACTTAACACTGAAGCTTTCTTT
TRBJ1-2	TRBV18	NA	NA	CASSRQGDYGYTF	TGTGCCAGCTCACGGCAGGGCGACTATGGCTACACCTTC
TRBJ2-5	TRBV30	NA	TRBD2	CAFERAGGETQYF	TGTGCCTTCGAGAGAGCGGGGGGCGAGACCCAGTACTTC
TRBJ1-6	TRBV10-3	NA	TRBD1	CAISDPDRGYNSPLHF	TGTGCCATCAGTGATCCGGACAGGGGATATAATTCACCCCTCCACTTT
TRBJ2-1	TRBV9	NA	TRBD2	CASSVGTSAYNEQFF	TGTGCCAGCAGCGTAGGGACTAGCGCCTACAATGAGCAGTTCTTC